This T cell receptor beta chain was recovered during a study of shared clonotypes between healthy human individuals. Profiled with immunoSEQ multiplex PCR; TCRdb holds only in-frame clones, not every one. The sample consists of some 2 million clones, roughly 94% of them appearing once. The CDR3 has 15 amino acids. Trimming shortened V by 0 bases and J by 2 bases, and 14 bases separated the two germline ends. Germline CDR1 reads GTSNPN; CDR2 reads SVGIG (reference sequence). This sequence originates from a man in his late teens or twenties in good health. Sequenced: naive CD4+ T cells sorted from blood. Subset specified: CD45RA+ positively selected. The chain recombines TRBV30 with TRBJ2-7, with D perhaps TRBD2 (5 bases). CDR3 sequence: CAWSVWWGAAYEQYF. CDR3 coding DNA: TGTGCCTGGAGTGTATGGTGGGGAGCGGCCTACGAGCAGTACTTC.